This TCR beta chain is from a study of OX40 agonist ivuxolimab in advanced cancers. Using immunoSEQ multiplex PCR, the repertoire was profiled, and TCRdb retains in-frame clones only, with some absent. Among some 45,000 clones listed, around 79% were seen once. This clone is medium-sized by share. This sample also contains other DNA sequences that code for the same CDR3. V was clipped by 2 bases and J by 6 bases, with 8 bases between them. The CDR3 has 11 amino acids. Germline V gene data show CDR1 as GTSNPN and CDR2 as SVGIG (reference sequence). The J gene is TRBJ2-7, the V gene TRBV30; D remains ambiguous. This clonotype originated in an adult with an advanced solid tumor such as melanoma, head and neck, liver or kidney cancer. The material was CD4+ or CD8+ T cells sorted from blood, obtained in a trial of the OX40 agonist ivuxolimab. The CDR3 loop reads CAWSWGGEQYF. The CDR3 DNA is TGTGCCTGGAGTTGGGGTGGCGAGCAGTACTTC.